The rows below give T cell receptor beta chains drawn from one sample of a study. This table comes from immunoSEQ multiplex PCR, and its TCRdb copy is limited to in-frame clones, with some not included. The profile shows around 50,000 clones, over 85% of them singletons. The source material was PBMCs. Receptors originate from a man in his forties with rheumatoid arthritis. Both conserved end residues are part of each CDR3.

J: TRBJ1-1; V: TRBV7-3; CDR3: CASSSGTGMSEAFF
J: TRBJ1-3; V: TRBV7-2; CDR3: CASSGLAGNTIYF
J: TRBJ1-4; V: TRBV7-2; CDR3: CASSEQGPGKLFF
J: TRBJ1-1; V: TRBV18; CDR3: CASSPLGFRNTEAFF
J: TRBJ2-4; V: TRBV19; CDR3: CASKPELAKNIQYF
J: TRBJ1-6; V: TRBV14; CDR3: CASSQAWSPAAGTPLHF
J: TRBJ1-2; V: TRBV2; CDR3: CASSARTQNYGYTF
J: TRBJ2-1; V: TRBV18; CDR3: CASSPPGALSYNEQFF
J: TRBJ1-6; V: TRBV7-2; CDR3: CASSSTTPVSSPLHF
J: TRBJ1-2; V: TRBV6-5; CDR3: CASNTGTSASGYTF
J: TRBJ2-1; V: TRBV5-5; CDR3: CASAEGHNEQFF
J: TRBJ1-5; V: TRBV6-6; CDR3: CASTPPPGGQPQHF
J: TRBJ2-2; V: TRBV9; CDR3: CASSVQGLETGELFF
J: TRBJ2-7; V: TRBV18; CDR3: CASSPTPSGTGSYEQYF
J: TRBJ1-2; V: TRBV6-5; CDR3: CASSSGPISHNYGYTF
J: TRBJ2-2; V: TRBV4-2; CDR3: CASSQATANTGELFF
J: TRBJ1-4; V: TRBV28; CDR3: CASQVGGEKLFF
J: TRBJ2-1; V: TRBV25-1; CDR3: CASSERTGLSANEQFF
J: TRBJ2-1; V: TRBV11-2; CDR3: CASSFSLSRVEQFF
J: TRBJ1-5; V: TRBV27; CDR3: CASSPFRDRNQPQHF
J: TRBJ2-2; V: TRBV18; CDR3: CASSPRRNTGELFF
J: TRBJ2-7; V: TRBV2; CDR3: CASSLLHEQYF
J: TRBJ2-2; V: TRBV24-1; CDR3: CATSDRLTGGAFWREELFF
J: TRBJ2-1; V: TRBV3-1/TRBV3-2; CDR3: CASSQYTGREQFF
J: TRBJ2-2; V: TRBV9; CDR3: CASSPGTGLTGELFF
J: TRBJ2-7; V: TRBV18; CDR3: CASSPGGGSLYEQYF
J: TRBJ1-5; V: TRBV27; CDR3: CASSLSGGGSGQPQHF
J: TRBJ1-5; V: TRBV18; CDR3: CASSQGTELQPQHF
J: TRBJ2-2; V: TRBV30; CDR3: CAWRIGNTGELFF
J: TRBJ2-5; V: TRBV6-5; CDR3: CASTQWGTSGETQYF
J: TRBJ1-3; V: TRBV19; CDR3: CASTDRPIVSGNTIYF
J: TRBJ1-2; V: TRBV25-1; CDR3: CASSEAGRRGYGYTF
J: TRBJ1-1; V: TRBV5-6; CDR3: CASSLWTGDTEAFF
J: TRBJ2-3; V: TRBV27; CDR3: CASSLGLGSTDTQYF
J: TRBJ2-1; V: TRBV7-6; CDR3: CASRRTGGSYNEQFF
J: TRBJ1-5; V: TRBV18; CDR3: CASTSWAANQPQHF
J: TRBJ2-6; V: TRBV3-1/TRBV3-2; CDR3: CASSQGQYSGANVLTF
J: TRBJ2-1; V: TRBV3-1/TRBV3-2; CDR3: CASSQARLAGSYNEQFF
J: TRBJ2-7; V: TRBV6-5; CDR3: CASSYTGTGEYEQYF
J: TRBJ2-1; V: TRBV27; CDR3: CASNNRGGPYNEQFF
J: TRBJ1-2; V: TRBV29-1; CDR3: CSVEGAHYGYTF
J: TRBJ1-2; V: TRBV10-3; CDR3: CAISEQGPLNYGYTF
J: TRBJ1-1; V: TRBV7-9; CDR3: CASSLFLGETEAFF
J: TRBJ2-5; V: TRBV7-3; CDR3: CASSLGLTKETQYF
J: TRBJ2-7; V: TRBV6-5; CDR3: CASKRRAPPYEQYF
J: TRBJ2-3; V: TRBV6-2/TRBV6-3; CDR3: CASSFNPGQGAADTQYF